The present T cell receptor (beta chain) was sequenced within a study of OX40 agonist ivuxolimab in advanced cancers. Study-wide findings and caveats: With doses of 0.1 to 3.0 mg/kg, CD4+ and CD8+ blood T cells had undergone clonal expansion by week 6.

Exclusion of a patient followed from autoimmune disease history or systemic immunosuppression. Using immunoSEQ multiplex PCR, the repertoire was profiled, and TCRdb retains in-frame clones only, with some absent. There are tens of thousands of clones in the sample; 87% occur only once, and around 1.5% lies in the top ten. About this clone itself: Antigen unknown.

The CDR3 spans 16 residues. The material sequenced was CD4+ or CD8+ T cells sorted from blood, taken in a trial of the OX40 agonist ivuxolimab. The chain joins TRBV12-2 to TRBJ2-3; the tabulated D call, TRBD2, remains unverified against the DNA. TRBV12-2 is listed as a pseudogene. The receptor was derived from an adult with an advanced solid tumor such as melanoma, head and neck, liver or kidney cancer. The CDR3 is CASRLVARWSTDTQYF. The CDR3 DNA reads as TGTGCAAGTCGCTTAGTTGCTAGGTGGTCCACAGATACGCAGTATTTT.